This record covers a single TCR beta chain. Its antigen is not identified. The CDR3 is 16 amino acids. The germline V gene has CDR1 SGHRS and CDR2 YFSETQ. Germline trimming cut 3 bases from V and 1 base from J; bases unmatched to any gene: 2. All of the isolated RNA was reverse transcribed, so expressed TCRB transcripts were sequenced. Measured with immunoSEQ multiplex PCR; TCRdb has only the in-frame clones, and not every one. The repertoire has some 350,000 clones, less than 15% of them found once; the top ten carry approximately 0.016%. The data originate from a study of beta chain features in type 1 diabetes. The study, taken as a whole, reports: TCRB CDR3s were moderately but significantly shorter in Type 1 diabetes patients in all four CD4+ subsets.

This chain links TRBV5-1 with TRBJ2-2; 11 bases agree with TRBD2. Material for sequencing was naive CD4+ T cells from blood. The receptor's source is a young woman with type 1 diabetes. The CDR3 region is CASSWGTSGNTGELFF. The CDR3 DNA reads TGCGCCAGCAGCTGGGGGACTAGCGGGAACACCGGGGAGCTGTTTTTT.